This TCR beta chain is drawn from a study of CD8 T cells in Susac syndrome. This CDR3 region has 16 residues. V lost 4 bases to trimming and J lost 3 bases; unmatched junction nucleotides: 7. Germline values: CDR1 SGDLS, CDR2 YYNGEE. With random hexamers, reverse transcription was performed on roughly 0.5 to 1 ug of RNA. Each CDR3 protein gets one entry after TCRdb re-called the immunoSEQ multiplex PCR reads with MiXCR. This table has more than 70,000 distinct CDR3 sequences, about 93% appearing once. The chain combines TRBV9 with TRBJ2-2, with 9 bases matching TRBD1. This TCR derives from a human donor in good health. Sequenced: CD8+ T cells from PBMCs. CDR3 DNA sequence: TGTGCCAGCAGCCCCCGGGACAGGGTATACACCGGGGAGCTGTTTTTT. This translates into CASSPRDRVYTGELFF.